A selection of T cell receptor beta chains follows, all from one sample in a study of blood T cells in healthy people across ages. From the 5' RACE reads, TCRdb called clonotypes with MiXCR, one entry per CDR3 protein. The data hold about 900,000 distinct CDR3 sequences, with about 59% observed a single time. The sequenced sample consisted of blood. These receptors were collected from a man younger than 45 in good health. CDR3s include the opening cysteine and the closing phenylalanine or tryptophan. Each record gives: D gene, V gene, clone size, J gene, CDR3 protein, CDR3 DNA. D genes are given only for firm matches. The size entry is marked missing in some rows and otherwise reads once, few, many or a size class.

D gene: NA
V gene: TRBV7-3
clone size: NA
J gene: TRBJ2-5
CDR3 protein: CASSLTRSSRETQYF
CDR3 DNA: TGTGCCAGCAGCTTAACCCGTTCCAGCAGGGAGACCCAGTACTTC

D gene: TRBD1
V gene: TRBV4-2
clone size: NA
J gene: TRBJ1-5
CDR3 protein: CASSHRTGGSQPQHF
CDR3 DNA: TGTGCCAGCAGCCACCGGACAGGGGGTAGTCAGCCCCAGCATTTT

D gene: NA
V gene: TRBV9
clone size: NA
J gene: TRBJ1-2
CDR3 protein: CASSGKRLGYTF
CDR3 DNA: TGTGCCAGCAGCGGGAAGCGGCTCGGCTACACCTTC

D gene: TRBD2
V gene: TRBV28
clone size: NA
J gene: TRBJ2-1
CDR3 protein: CASSLPRGAYNEQFF
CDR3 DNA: TGTGCCAGCAGTTTACCGCGGGGGGCTTACAATGAGCAGTTCTTC

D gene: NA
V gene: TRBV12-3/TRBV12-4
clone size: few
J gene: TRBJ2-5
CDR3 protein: CASSLTLWETQYF
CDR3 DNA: TGTGCCAGCAGTTTAACTCTCTGGGAGACCCAGTACTTC

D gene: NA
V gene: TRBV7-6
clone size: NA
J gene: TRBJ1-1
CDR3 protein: CASSPGGVGTEAFF
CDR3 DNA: TGTGCCAGCAGCCCAGGTGGGGTCGGCACTGAAGCTTTCTTT

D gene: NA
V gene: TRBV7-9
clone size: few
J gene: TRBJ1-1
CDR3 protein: CASSYQTEGAFF
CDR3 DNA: TGTGCCAGCAGCTACCAGACGGAGGGAGCTTTCTTT

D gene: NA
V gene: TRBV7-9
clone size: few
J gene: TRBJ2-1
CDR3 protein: CASSPPRGGSEQFF
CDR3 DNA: TGTGCCAGCAGTCCGCCCCGAGGGGGGAGTGAGCAGTTCTTC

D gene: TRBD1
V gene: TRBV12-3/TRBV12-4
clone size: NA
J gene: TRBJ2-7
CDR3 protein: CASSPGTGLSYEQYF
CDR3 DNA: TGTGCCAGCAGCCCCGGGACAGGTCTATCCTACGAGCAGTACTTC

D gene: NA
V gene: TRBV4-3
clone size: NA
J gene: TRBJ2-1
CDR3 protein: CASSQDEGIGFNEQFF
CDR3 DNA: TGCGCCAGCAGCCAAGATGAGGGGATCGGATTCAATGAGCAGTTCTTC

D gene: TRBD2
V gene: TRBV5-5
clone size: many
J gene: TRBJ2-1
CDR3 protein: CASSPTPSGGENEQFF
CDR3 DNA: TGTGCCAGCAGCCCCACTCCTAGCGGGGGGGAAAATGAGCAGTTCTTC

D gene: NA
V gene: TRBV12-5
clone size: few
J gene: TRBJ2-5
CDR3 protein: CASGLQEEYF
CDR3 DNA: TGTGCTAGTGGTTTGCAGGAAGAGTACTTC

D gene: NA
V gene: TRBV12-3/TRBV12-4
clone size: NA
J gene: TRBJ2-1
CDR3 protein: CASSPVVFWQFF
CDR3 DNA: TGTGCCAGCAGTCCCGTCGTTTTCTGGCAGTTCTTC

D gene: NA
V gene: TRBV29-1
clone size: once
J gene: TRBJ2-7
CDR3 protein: CSVAPWVSYEQYF
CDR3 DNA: TGCAGCGTAGCTCCTTGGGTTAGTTACGAGCAGTACTTC

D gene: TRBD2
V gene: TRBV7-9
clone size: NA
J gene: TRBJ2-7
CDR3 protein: CASSLARGLSSYEQYF
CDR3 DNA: TGTGCCAGCAGCTTAGCGCGGGGGTTGAGCTCCTACGAGCAGTACTTC

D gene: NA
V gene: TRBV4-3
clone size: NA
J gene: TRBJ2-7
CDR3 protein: CSSSQFGRSSYEQYF
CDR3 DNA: TGCTCCAGCAGCCAGTTTGGCAGGAGCTCCTACGAGCAGTACTTC

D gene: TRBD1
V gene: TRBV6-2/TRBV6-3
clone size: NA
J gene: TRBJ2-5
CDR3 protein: CASSYPDTGQGVTQETQYF
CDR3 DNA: TGTGCCAGCAGTTACCCAGACACGGGACAGGGAGTAACCCAAGAGACCCAGTACTTC

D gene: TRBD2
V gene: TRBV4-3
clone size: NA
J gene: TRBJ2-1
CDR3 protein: CASSQEGAGGRYNEQFF
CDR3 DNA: TGCGCCAGCAGCCAAGAGGGGGCGGGGGGGCGTTACAATGAGCAGTTCTTC

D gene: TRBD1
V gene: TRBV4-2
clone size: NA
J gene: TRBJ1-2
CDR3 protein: CASSRQTGDNYGYTF
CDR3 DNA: TGTGCCAGCAGCCGCCAGACAGGGGATAACTATGGCTACACCTTC

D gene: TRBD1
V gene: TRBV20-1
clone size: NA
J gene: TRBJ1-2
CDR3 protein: CSARPDRGQKGYTF
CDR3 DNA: TGCAGTGCTAGACCGGACAGGGGGCAGAAAGGCTACACCTTC

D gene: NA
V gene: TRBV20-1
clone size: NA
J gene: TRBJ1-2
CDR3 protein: CSARVPRDAPIYGYTF
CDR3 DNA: TGCAGTGCTAGAGTCCCCAGGGACGCCCCAATATATGGCTACACCTTC

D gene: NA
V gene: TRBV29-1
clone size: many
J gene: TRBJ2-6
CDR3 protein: CSVETSGANVLTF
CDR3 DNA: TGCAGCGTTGAAACCTCTGGGGCCAACGTCCTGACTTTC

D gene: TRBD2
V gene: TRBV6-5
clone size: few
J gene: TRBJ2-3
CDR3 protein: CASRPLGGVGTDTQYF
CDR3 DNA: TGTGCCAGCAGGCCCTTGGGAGGGGTCGGGACAGATACGCAGTATTTT

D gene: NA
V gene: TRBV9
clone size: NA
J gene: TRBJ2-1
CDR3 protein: CASSKDGLPKQFF
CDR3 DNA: TGTGCCAGCAGCAAGGACGGCCTCCCGAAGCAGTTCTTC

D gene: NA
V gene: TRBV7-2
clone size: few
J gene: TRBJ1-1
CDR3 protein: CASSFGLRGGRTEAFF
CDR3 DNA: TGTGCCAGCAGCTTTGGCCTACGGGGGGGGAGGACTGAAGCTTTCTTT

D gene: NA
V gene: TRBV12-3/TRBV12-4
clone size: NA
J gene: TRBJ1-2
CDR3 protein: CASSFGGRPGYTF
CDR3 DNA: TGTGCCAGCAGTTTTGGTGGCAGGCCTGGCTACACCTTC

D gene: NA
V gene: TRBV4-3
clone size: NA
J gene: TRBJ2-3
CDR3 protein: CASSQVHRVSGDTQYF
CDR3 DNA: TGCGCCAGCAGCCAAGTTCACAGGGTCTCTGGAGATACGCAGTATTTT

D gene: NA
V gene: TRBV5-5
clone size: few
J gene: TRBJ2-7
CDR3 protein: CASSVVGTVYEQYF
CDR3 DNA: TGTGCCAGCAGCGTAGTCGGGACTGTCTACGAGCAGTACTTC

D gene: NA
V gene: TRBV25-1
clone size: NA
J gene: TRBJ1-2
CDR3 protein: CASSESAVGRDGYTF
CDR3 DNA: TGTGCCAGCAGTGAATCAGCTGTGGGTCGCGATGGCTACACCTTC

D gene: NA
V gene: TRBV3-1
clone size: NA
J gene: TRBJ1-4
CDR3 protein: CASSQYGQDNEKLFF
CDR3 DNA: TGTGCCAGCAGCCAATACGGGCAGGATAATGAAAAACTGTTTTTT

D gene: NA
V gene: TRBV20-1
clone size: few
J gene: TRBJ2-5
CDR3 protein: CSARRLGQETQYF
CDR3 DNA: TGCAGTGCTCGCCGTCTAGGGCAAGAGACCCAGTACTTC

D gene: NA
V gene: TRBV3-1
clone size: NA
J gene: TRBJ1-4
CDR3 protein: CASSPEVTNEKLFF
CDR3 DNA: TGTGCCAGCAGCCCGGAGGTAACTAATGAAAAACTGTTTTTT

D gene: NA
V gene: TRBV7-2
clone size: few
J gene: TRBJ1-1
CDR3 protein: CASSLEANTEAFF
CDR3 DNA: TGTGCCAGCAGCTTAGAAGCTAACACTGAAGCTTTCTTT

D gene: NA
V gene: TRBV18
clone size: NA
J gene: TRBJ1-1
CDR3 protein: CASSESVNTEAFF
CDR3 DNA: TGTGCCAGCTCAGAATCAGTGAACACTGAAGCTTTCTTT

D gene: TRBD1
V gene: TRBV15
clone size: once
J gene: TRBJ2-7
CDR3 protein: CATSSRDSPYEQYF
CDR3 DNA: TGTGCCACCAGCAGCCGGGACAGCCCCTACGAGCAGTACTTC

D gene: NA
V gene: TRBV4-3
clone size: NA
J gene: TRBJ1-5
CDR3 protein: CASSQDPGNHQPQHF
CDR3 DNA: TGCGCCAGCAGCCAAGATCCGGGGAATCATCAGCCCCAGCATTTT